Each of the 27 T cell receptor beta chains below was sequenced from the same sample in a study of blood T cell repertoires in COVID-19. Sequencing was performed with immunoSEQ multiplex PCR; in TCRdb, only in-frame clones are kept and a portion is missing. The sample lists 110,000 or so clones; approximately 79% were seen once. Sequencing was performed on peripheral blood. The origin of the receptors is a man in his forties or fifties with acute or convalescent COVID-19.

The CDR3 region has the DNA TGTGCCAGCAGCCCCCGGGACACAGATACGCAGTATTTT. It yields the protein CASSPRDTDTQYF. The chain recombines TRBV7-6 with TRBJ2-3; possibly TRBD2 for D (5 bases). The CDR3 covers 13 residues. CDR1 and CDR2 (germline): SGHVS, FNYEAQ. Trimming took off 5 bases at V and 2 bases at J, with 8 bases between the two ends.

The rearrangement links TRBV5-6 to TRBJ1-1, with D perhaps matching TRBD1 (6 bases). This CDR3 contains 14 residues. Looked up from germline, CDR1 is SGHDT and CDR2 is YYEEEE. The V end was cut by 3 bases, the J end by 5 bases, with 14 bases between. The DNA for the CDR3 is TGTGCCAGCAGCTCTCTTCAGGGGAGAACTGAAGCTTTCTTT. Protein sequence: CASSSLQGRTEAFF.

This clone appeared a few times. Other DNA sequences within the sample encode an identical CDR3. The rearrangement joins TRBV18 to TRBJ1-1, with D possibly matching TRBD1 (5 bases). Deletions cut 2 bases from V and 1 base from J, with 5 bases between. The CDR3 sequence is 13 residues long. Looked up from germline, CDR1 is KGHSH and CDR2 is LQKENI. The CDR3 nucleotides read TGTGCCAGCTCACCAACAGGGAACACTGAAGCTTTCTTT. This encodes CASSPTGNTEAFF. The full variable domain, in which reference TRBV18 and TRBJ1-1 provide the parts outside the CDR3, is NAGVMQNPRHLVRRRGQEARLRCSPMKGHSHVYWYRQLPEEGLKFMVYLQKENIIDESGMPKERFSAEFPKEGPSILRIQQVVRGDSAAYFCASSPTGNTEAFFGQGTRLTVV.

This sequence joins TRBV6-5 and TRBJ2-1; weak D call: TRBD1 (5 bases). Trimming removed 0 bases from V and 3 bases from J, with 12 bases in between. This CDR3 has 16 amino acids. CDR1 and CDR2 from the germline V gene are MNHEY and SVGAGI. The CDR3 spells CASSYSVGASYNEQFF. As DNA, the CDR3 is TGTGCCAGCAGTTACTCGGTAGGGGCCAGCTACAATGAGCAGTTCTTC.

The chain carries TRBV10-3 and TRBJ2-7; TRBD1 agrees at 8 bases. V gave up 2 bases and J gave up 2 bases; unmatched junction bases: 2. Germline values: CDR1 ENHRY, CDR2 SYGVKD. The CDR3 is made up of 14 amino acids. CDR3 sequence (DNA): TGTGCCATCAGTGAGGGACAGGGAACCTACGAGCAGTACTTC. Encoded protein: CAISEGQGTYEQYF.

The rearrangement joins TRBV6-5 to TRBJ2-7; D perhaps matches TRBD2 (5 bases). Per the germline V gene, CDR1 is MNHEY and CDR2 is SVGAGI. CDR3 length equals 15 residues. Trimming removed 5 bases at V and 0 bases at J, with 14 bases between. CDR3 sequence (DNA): TGTGCCAGCAGTCTCGGACGAGGGAGCTCCTACGAGCAGTACTTC. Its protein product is CASSLGRGSSYEQYF.

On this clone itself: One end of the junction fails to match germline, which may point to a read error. The CDR3 loop reads CAGSDTEHRGAVF. The CDR3, as DNA: TGTGCCGGGAGTGACACCGAACACCGGGGAGCTGTTTTT. The chain employs TRBV19 and TRBJ2-2; D perhaps matches TRBD2 (5 bases). CDR1 LNHDA and CDR2 SQIVND come from the germline V gene (reference sequence). The CDR3 loop spans 13 amino acids. The entire variable domain, with the rest obtained from reference TRBV19 and TRBJ2-2, is as follows: DGGITQSPKYLFRKEGQNVTLSCEQNLNHDAMYWYRQDPGQGLRLIYYSQIVNDFQKGDIAEGYSVSREKKESFPLTVTSAQKNPTAFYLCAGSDTEHRGAVFGEGSRLTVL.

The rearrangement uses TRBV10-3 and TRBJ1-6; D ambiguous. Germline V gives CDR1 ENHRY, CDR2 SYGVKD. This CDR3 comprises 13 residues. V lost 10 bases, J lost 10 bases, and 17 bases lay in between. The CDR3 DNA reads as TGTGCCAGCCGTTCAGACATTCAGTCACCCCTCCACTTT. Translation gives CASRSDIQSPLHF.

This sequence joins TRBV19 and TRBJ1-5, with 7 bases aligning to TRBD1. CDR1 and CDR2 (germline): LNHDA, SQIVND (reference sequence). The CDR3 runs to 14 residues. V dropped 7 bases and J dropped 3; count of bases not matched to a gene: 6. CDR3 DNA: TGTGCCAGTAAGAGAGGACAGGACAATCAGCCCCAGCATTTT. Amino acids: CASKRGQDNQPQHF.

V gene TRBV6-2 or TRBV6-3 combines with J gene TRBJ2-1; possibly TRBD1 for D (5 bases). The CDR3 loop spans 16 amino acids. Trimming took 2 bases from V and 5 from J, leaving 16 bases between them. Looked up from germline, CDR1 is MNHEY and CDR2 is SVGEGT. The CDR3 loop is CASSYPPAGLDNEQFF. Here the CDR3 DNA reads TGTGCCAGCAGTTACCCACCCGCAGGGTTGGACAATGAGCAGTTCTTC.

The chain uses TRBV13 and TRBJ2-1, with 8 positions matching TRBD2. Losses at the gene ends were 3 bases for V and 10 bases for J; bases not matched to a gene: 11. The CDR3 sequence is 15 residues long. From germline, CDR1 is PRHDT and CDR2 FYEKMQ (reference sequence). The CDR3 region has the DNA TGTGCCAGCAGCTTTGGGACTAGTTCTTACTCGGAGCAGTTCTTC. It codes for CASSFGTSSYSEQFF.

CDR3 coding DNA: TGTGCCAGCAGCGTAGTACTAGCGGGATACAATGAGCAGTTCTTC. Translated, it gives CASSVVLAGYNEQFF. This sequence joins TRBV9 and TRBJ2-1, with 10 bases aligning to TRBD2. Germline loops: CDR1 SGDLS, CDR2 YYNGEE. V shed 0 bases, J shed 4 bases, and the junction held 1 base outside the gene matches. The length of the CDR3 is 15 residues.

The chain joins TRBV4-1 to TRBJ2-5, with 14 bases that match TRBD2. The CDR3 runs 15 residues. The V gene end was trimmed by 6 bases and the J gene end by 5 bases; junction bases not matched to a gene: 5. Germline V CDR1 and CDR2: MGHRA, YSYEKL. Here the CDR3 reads CASRPGLAGVETQYF. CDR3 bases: TGCGCCAGCAGACCGGGACTAGCGGGGGTGGAGACCCAGTACTTC.

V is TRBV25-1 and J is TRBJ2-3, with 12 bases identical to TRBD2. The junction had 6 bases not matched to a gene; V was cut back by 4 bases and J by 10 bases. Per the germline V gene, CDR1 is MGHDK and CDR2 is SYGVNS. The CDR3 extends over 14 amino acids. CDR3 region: CASSVTSGSKAQYF. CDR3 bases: TGTGCCAGCAGTGTGACTAGCGGGAGTAAGGCGCAGTATTTT.

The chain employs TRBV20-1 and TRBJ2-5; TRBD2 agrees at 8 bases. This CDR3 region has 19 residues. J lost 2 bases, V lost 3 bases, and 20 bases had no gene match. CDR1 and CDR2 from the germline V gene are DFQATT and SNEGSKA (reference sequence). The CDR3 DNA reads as TGCAGTGCTAGTCGCCCCAGATATAGGGTAGCGGGGTTACAAGAGACCCAGTACTTC. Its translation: CSASRPRYRVAGLQETQYF.

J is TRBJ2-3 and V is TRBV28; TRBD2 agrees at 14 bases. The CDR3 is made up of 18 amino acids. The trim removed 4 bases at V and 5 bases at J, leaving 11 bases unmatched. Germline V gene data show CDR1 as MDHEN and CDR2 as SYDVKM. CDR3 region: CASSSPGLAGVGRDTQYF. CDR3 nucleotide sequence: TGTGCCAGCAGTTCACCGGGACTAGCGGGAGTAGGTCGAGATACGCAGTATTTT. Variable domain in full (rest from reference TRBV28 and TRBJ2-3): DVKVTQSSRYLVKRTGEKVFLECVQDMDHENMFWYRQDPGLGLRLIYFSYDVKMKEKGDIPEGYSVSREKKERFSLILESASTNQTSMYLCASSSPGLAGVGRDTQYFGPGTRLTVL.

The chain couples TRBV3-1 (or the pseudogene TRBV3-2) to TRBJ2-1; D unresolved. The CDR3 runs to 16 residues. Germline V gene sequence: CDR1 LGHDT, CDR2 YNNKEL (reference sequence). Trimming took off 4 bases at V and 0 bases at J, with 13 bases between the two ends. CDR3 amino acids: CASSRLRLSSYNEQFF. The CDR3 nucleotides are TGTGCCAGCAGCCGTCTGAGGCTGAGCTCCTACAATGAGCAGTTCTTC.

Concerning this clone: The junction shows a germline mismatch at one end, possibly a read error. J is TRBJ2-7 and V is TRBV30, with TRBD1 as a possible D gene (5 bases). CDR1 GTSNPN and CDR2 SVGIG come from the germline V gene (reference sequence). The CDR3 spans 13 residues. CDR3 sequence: CAWGSRGIDKLNF. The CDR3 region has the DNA TGTGCCTGGGGATCTAGGGGAATCGATAAACTTAACTTC.

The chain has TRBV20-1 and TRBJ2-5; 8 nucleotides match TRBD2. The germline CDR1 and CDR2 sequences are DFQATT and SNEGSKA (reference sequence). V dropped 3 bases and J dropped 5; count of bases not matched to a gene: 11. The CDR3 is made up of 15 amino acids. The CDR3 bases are TGCAGTGCTAGTCATGAGCGGGGGCCCCGGGAGACCCAGTACTTC. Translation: CSASHERGPRETQYF.

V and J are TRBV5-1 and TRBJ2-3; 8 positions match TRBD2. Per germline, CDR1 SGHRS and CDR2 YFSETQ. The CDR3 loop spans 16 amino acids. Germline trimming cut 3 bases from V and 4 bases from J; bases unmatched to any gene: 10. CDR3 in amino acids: CASSWGGLDRSDTQYF. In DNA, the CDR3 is TGCGCCAGCAGCTGGGGGGGACTAGATAGGTCAGATACGCAGTATTTT.

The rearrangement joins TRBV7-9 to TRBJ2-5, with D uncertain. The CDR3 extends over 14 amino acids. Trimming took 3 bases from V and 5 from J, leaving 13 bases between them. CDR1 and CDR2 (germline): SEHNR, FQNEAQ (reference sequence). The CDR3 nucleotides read TGTGCCAGCAGCTTTGCCAAACTAACGGAGACCCAGTACTTC. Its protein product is CASSFAKLTETQYF.

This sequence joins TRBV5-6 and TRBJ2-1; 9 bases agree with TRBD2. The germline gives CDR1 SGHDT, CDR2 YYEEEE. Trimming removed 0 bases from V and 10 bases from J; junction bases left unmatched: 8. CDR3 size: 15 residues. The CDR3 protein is CASSLERGLAPEQFF. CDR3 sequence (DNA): TGTGCCAGCAGCTTGGAACGGGGACTAGCACCCGAGCAGTTCTTC.

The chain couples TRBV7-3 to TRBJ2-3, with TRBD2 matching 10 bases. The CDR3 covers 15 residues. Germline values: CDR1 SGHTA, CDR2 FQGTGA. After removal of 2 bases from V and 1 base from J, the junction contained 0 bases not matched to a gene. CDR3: CASSLGLAGTDTQYF. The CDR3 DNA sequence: TGTGCCAGCAGCTTAGGACTAGCGGGCACAGATACGCAGTATTTT.

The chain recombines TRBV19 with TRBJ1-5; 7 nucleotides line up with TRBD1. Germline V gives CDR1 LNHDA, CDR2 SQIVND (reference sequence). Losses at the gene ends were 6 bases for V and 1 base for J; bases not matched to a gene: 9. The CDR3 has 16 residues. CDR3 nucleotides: TGTGCCAGTAGACCGACAGGGCTTGTCAGCAATCAGCCCCAGCATTTT. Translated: CASRPTGLVSNQPQHF.

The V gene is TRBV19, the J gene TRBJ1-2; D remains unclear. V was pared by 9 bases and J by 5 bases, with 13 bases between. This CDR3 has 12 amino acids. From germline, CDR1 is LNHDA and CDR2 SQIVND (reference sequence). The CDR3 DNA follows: TGTGCCAGCCAAAACCAGAATTATGGCTACACCTTC. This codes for CASQNQNYGYTF.

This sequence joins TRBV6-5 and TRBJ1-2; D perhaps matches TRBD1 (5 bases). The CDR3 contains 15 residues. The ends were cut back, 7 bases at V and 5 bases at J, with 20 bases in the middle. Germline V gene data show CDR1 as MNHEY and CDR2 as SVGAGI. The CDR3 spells CASNPRSTGLYGYTF. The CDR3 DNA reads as TGTGCCAGCAACCCTCGAAGCACAGGCCTTTATGGCTACACCTTC.

CDR3 bases: TGTGCCAGCAGTTATGGCGGGAGCTCCTACAATGAGCAGTTCTTC. This encodes CASSYGGSSYNEQFF. V gene TRBV28 combines with J gene TRBJ2-1; 7 bases match TRBD2. From germline, CDR1 is MDHEN and CDR2 SYDVKM. The CDR3 runs 15 residues. With 4 bases clipped from V and 0 bases from J, the junction kept 3 bases outside the gene matches.